This TCR beta chain was retrieved from a study of blood T cell repertoires in COVID-19. About the research overall: Some COVID-19 samples were acute and others convalescent; all came from the United States, Italy and Spain. The cDNA or gDNA used as material had been derived from T cells, B-cell-depleted T cells, or PBMCs.

In the authors' workflow: From reference gene primer amplification, estimates of nucleated cell counts were derived. Libraries were prepared by immunoSEQ multiplex PCR; TCRdb keeps only in-frame clonotypes and omits some of them. V, J and clone size were drawn from that table, and D and trimming were deduced from the DNA. The sample lists over 250,000 clones; under 90% were seen once. The CDR3 totals 14 residues. Germline V CDR1 and CDR2: SEHNR, FQNEAQ (reference sequence). Trimming pared 3 bases from V and 7 bases from J, leaving 10 bases between. The chain recombines TRBV7-9 with TRBJ1-6; TRBD1 is a possible D gene (5 bases). This sequence originates from a woman aged 45-59 years who had recovered from COVID-19. The specimen was peripheral blood. The CDR3 nucleotides are TGTGCCAGCAGCTTTCGGGGGGACAATTCACCCCTCCACTTT. Encoded protein: CASSFRGDNSPLHF.